This TCR beta chain was profiled in a study of shared clonotypes between healthy human individuals. Assay: immunoSEQ multiplex PCR; the TCRdb copy retains only in-frame clones and omits some. The sample shows about half a million clones, 78% of them seen only once. Germline CDR1 is MDHEN and CDR2 is SYDVKM. There are 15 residues in the CDR3. Trimming shortened V by 3 bases and J by 4 bases, and 13 bases separated the two germline ends. The receptor's source is a middle-aged woman in good health. Some clones in this sample may be carry-over from other donors' samples. The material sequenced was PBMCs. The rearrangement uses TRBV28 and TRBJ2-1; no firm D call. The CDR3 reads CASSFGRASYNEQFF. CDR3 in DNA: TGTGCCAGCAGTTTTGGCAGAGCGTCGTACAATGAGCAGTTCTTC.